This T cell receptor beta chain was retrieved from a study of T-cell memory formation after mild COVID-19. Whole-study results and caveats: Contracting CD4+ clones were located mainly in CM and EM, and CD8+ clones in EMRA. Memory sampled before infection contained some responding clones, suggesting cross-reactive memory joined.

TCRdb reprocessed the 5' RACE reads via MiXCR and lists one record per CDR3 protein. The table has 400,000 to 450,000 distinct CDR3 sequences, around 17% seen once. For this clonotype: The antigen is unknown.

The sample consisted of PBMCs or a T cell subset sorted from them (not recorded which). The sequence came from a man between 18 and 29 years old who had mild COVID-19 (a few samples of this study predate the infection). Cell type and time point are not known.

This CDR3 reads CASSKWIHVSTGELFF. The CDR3 DNA reads as TGTGCCAGCAGCAAGTGGATCCACGTAAGCACCGGGGAGCTGTTTTTT. V gene TRBV2 combines with J gene TRBJ2-2, with D unclear. Germline V CDR1 and CDR2: SNHLY, FYNNEI. Trimming stripped 6 bases from V and 4 bases from J, with 18 bases between. This CDR3 is 16 amino acids long.